The T cell receptor (beta chain) described here comes from a study of blood T cell repertoires in COVID-19. This clone was seen a single time. The sample contains more than one DNA sequence encoding this CDR3. V was clipped by 2 bases and J by 5 bases, with 15 bases between them. The CDR3 length is 15 residues. The germline V gene has CDR1 SEHNR and CDR2 FQNEAQ (reference sequence). Repertoires were generated with immunoSEQ multiplex PCR, while TCRdb's copy carries only in-frame clones and drops some. This sample has 340,000 or so clones, with roughly 84% found just once. This receptor was taken from a man over 45 with active or convalescent COVID-19. Input material: peripheral blood. The chain is built from TRBV7-9 and TRBJ2-5; D might be TRBD2 (7 bases). The CDR3 DNA is TGTGCCAGCAGCTTACGTGGGGGGGCATGGGAGACCCAGTACTTC. The encoded protein is CASSLRGGAWETQYF.